This T cell receptor (beta chain) originates from a study of blood T cell repertoires in COVID-19. Study summary: COVID-19 samples, acute and convalescent, were from the United States, Italy and Spain. Sources were T cells, B-cell-depleted T cells, or PBMCs; the material itself was cDNA or gDNA.

Cohort assignment relied on participant-reported clinical history. Losses at the gene ends were 2 bases for V and 4 bases for J; bases not matched to a gene: 5. Germline V lookup: CDR1 SGHVS, CDR2 FQNEAQ. The CDR3 contains 15 residues. Sequenced by immunoSEQ multiplex PCR; TCRdb stores in-frame clones only, minus some. The sample comprises roughly 140,000 clones, about 87% of which are singletons, and roughly 3.8% rests with the top ten. V usage is TRBV7-8 and J usage is TRBJ1-3; 7 bases are shared with TRBD1. The sample was PBMCs or T cells enriched from blood (not recorded which). This receptor was taken from a man aged 45-60 years in a cohort exposed to, infected with or recovered from COVID-19 (not recorded which). In DNA form, the CDR3 reads TGTGCCAGCAGCTTACGGACAGGCTACGGAAACACCATATATTTT. It yields the protein CASSLRTGYGNTIYF.